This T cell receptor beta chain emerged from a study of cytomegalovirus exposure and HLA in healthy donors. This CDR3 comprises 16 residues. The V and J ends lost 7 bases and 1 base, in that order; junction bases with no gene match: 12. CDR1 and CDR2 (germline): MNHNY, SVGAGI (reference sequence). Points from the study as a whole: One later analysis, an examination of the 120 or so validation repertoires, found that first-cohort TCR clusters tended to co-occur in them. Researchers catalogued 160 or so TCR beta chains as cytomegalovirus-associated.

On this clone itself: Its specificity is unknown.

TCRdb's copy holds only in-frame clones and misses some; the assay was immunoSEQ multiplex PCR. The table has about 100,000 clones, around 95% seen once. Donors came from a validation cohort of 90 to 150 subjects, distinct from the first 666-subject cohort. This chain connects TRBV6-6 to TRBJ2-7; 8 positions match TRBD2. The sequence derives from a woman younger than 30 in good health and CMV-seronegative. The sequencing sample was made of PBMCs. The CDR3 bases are TGTGCCAGCACCACTCATGCGGGGGGCCATTCCTACGAGCAGTACTTC. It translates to CASTTHAGGHSYEQYF.